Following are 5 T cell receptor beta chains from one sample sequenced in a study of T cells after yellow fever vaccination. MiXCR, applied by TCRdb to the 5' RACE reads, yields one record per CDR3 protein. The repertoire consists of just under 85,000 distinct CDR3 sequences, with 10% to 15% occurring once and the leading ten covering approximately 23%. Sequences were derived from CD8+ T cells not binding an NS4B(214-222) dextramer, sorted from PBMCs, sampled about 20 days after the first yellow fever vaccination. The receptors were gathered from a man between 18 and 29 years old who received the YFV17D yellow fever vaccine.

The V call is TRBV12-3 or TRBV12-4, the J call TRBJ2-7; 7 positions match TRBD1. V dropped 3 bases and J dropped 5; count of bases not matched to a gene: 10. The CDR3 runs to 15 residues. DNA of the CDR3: TGTGCCAGCAGTTTGGCGAAGGGGGCGAGGAACGAGCAGTACTTC. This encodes CASSLAKGARNEQYF.

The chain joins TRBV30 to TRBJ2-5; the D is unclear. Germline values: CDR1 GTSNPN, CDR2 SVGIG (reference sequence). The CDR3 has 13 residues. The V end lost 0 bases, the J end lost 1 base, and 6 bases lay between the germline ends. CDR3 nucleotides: TGTGCCTGGAGTGTAAACACCCAAGAGACCCAGTACTTC. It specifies CAWSVNTQETQYF.

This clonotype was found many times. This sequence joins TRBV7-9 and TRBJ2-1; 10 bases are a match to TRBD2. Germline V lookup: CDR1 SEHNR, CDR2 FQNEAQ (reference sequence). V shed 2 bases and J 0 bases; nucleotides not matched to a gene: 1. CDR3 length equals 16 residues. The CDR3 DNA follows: TGTGCCAGCAGCTTACTAGCGGGGGTCTCCTACAATGAGCAGTTCTTC. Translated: CASSLLAGVSYNEQFF. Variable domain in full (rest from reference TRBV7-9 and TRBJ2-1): DTGVSQNPRHKITKRGQNVTFRCDPISEHNRLYWYRQTLGQGPEFLTYFQNEAQLEKSRLLSDRFSAERPKGSFSTLEIQRTEQGDSAMYLCASSLLAGVSYNEQFFGPGTRLTVL.

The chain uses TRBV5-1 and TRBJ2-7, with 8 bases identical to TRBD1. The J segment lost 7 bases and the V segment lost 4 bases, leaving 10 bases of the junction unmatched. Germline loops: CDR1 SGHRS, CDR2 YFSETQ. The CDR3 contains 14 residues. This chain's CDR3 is CASSKAGTGREQYF. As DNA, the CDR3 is TGCGCCAGCAGCAAAGCCGGGACAGGAAGAGAGCAGTACTTC.

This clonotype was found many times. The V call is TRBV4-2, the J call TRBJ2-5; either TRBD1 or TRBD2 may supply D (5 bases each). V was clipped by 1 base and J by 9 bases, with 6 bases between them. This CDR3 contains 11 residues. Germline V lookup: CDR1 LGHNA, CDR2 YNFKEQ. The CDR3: CASSQGGAQYF. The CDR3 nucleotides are TGTGCCAGCAGCCAAGGAGGGGCCCAGTACTTC.